In its sample, the clone carrying this TCR beta chain was seen a few times. Profiling relied on immunoSEQ multiplex PCR, and the TCRdb table lists in-frame clones only, not all of them. The sample holds more than 45,000 clones, around 91% seen once. These data originate in a study of technical replicates of blood from a few donors. With 3 bases removed from V and 4 bases from J, the gap between germline ends came to 10 bases. There are 13 residues in the CDR3. Germline V lookup: CDR1 SGDLS, CDR2 YYNGEE. The chain combines TRBV9 with TRBJ1-1, with D possibly matching TRBD1 (5 bases). This clonotype was obtained from a human donor in good health. Some clones in this sample may be carry-over from other donors' samples. What was sequenced was PBMCs. The CDR3 nucleotides read TGTGCCAGCAGCGGAGACAGCCTCACTGAAGCTTTCTTT. It translates to CASSGDSLTEAFF. Combining the CDR3 with reference TRBV9 and TRBJ1-1 gives the whole variable domain DSGVTQTPKHLITATGQRVTLRCSPRSGDLSVYWYQQSLDQGLQFLIQYYNGEERAKGNILERFSAQQFPDLHSELNLSSLELGDSALYFCASSGDSLTEAFFGQGTRLTVV.